Below, 24 T cell receptor beta chains from the same sample are listed, as sequenced in a study of blood T cell repertoires in COVID-19. Sequencing used immunoSEQ multiplex PCR; TCRdb keeps in-frame clones, though not all of them. The data show 100,000 to 150,000 clones, about 85% seen once. The sample consisted of peripheral blood. The receptor set was obtained from a woman older than 75 with acute or convalescent COVID-19.

This clone was recorded at least ten times. Other nucleotide sequences in the sample specify the same CDR3. V gene TRBV4-3 combines with J gene TRBJ1-6; 7 bases match TRBD1. The CDR3 covers 13 residues. J gave up 7 bases and V 4 bases, and 1 base lay outside the gene matches. Germline V gives CDR1 LGHNA, CDR2 YSLEER. The CDR3 region is CASSPQGNSPLHF. In DNA, the CDR3 is TGCGCCAGCAGCCCACAGGGGAATTCACCCCTCCACTTT.

The CDR3 loop reads CATSDPSSGGGYNEQFF. The CDR3 DNA reads as TGTGCCACCAGTGACCCCTCTAGCGGGGGGGGCTACAATGAGCAGTTCTTC. The V call is TRBV24-1, the J call TRBJ2-1; TRBD2 matches 12 bases. Per the germline V gene, CDR1 is KGHDR and CDR2 is SFDVKD. The CDR3 runs 17 residues. With 4 bases clipped from V and 3 bases from J, the junction kept 6 bases outside the gene matches.

The gene calls are TRBV11-2 and TRBJ2-7; 9 bases are a match to TRBD1. Germline loops: CDR1 SGHAT, CDR2 FQNNGV. J was trimmed by 3 bases and V by 6 bases; bases with no gene match: 30. There are 22 residues in the CDR3. For the CDR3, the DNA is TGTGCCAGCAGTGCAGGGGGACAAGGAGACCCAGGGGACAGGGCCCGGCTCTACGAGCAGTACGTC. Protein sequence: CASSAGGQGDPGDRARLYEQYV.

This clone was observed once. The chain couples TRBV10-1 to TRBJ2-3; a possible D gene is TRBD2 (6 bases). Germline V gene lookup returns CDR1 WNHNN and CDR2 SYGVQD (reference sequence). The CDR3 extends over 15 amino acids. Trimming left V 3 bases short and J 2 bases short, with 12 bases between. In nucleotides, the CDR3 is TGCGCCAGCAGTGATAGTAGGGACTTCACAGATACGCAGTATTTT. Translated, it gives CASSDSRDFTDTQYF.

J is TRBJ1-3 and V is TRBV4-2, with 7 bases fitting TRBD1. Germline lookup yields CDR1 LGHNA and CDR2 YNFKEQ. The V segment lost 1 base and the J segment 0 bases; nucleotides outside the gene matches: 12. This CDR3 region has 19 residues. CDR3 region: CASSQASNTGAGSGNTIYF. CDR3 DNA: TGTGCCAGCAGCCAAGCATCAAACACAGGGGCGGGCTCTGGAAACACCATATATTTT.

The chain is built from TRBV2 and TRBJ2-5, with 8 bases aligning to TRBD1. CDR1 and CDR2 from the germline V gene are SNHLY and FYNNEI. J lost 5 bases, V lost 6 bases, and 2 bases had no gene match. The CDR3 is made up of 12 amino acids. The CDR3, as DNA: TGTGCCAGCAGGGACAGGGATGAGACCCAGTACTTC. Translation gives CASRDRDETQYF.

This clone occurred once. The chain couples TRBV2 to TRBJ1-6, with D maybe TRBD1 (5 bases). Germline CDR1 SNHLY, CDR2 FYNNEI. Trimming took 4 bases from V and 9 from J, leaving 16 bases between them. The CDR3 is 15 amino acids. The CDR3, as DNA: TGTGCCAGCAGTGTCCGGGCCGGGGGAGGTTCACCCCTCCACTTT. This codes for CASSVRAGGGSPLHF.

The chain recombines TRBV29-1 with TRBJ1-2, with 10 bases lining up with TRBD1. CDR1 SQVTM and CDR2 ANQGSEA come from the germline V gene. The CDR3 is 13 residues long. The ends lost 7 bases at V and 5 bases at J; junction bases unmatched: 7. The CDR3 protein is CSGTGTGEYGYTF. CDR3 bases: TGCAGCGGGACCGGGACAGGGGAATATGGCTACACCTTC.

The rearrangement links TRBV11-2 to TRBJ2-3; maybe TRBD2 (6 bases). The CDR3 has 14 residues. V lost 7 bases, J lost 1 base, and 12 bases lay in between. Per the germline V gene, CDR1 is SGHAT and CDR2 is FQNNGV. The CDR3 reads CASNEAGRTDTQYF. The CDR3 DNA is TGTGCCAGCAACGAGGCGGGACGCACAGATACGCAGTATTTT.

V usage is TRBV11-3 and J usage is TRBJ1-1; D perhaps matches TRBD1 (6 bases). CDR3 length equals 13 residues. V dropped 6 bases and J dropped 1 base, with 9 bases sitting between them. The germline V gene has CDR1 SGHNT and CDR2 YENEEA. The CDR3 nucleotides are TGTGCCAGCAGTAAGGGACAGAACACTGAAGCTTTCTTT. It translates to CASSKGQNTEAFF.

The chain couples TRBV7-9 to TRBJ2-3; a weak D match, TRBD2 (6 bases). The germline CDR1 and CDR2 sequences are SEHNR and FQNEAQ (reference sequence). This CDR3 comprises 15 residues. The V gene lost 2 bases and the J gene lost 0 bases, with 9 bases spanning the gap. DNA for the CDR3: TGTGCCAGCAGCTTACTGGGGGGAAGCACAGATACGCAGTATTTT. Translation: CASSLLGGSTDTQYF.

The chain combines TRBV6-5 with TRBJ2-1, with 10 positions matching TRBD2. This CDR3 is built from 15 residues. Germline V lookup: CDR1 MNHEY, CDR2 SVGAGI. The ends lost 2 bases at V and 6 bases at J; junction bases unmatched: 4. CDR3 bases: TGTGCCAGCAGTTACGTAGCGGGGGGATCCAATGAGCAGTTCTTC. As protein: CASSYVAGGSNEQFF.

This rearrangement joins TRBV19 to TRBJ2-6, with TRBD2 matching 9 bases. This CDR3 has 18 amino acids. After removal of 5 bases from V and 0 bases from J, the junction contained 8 bases not matched to a gene. CDR1 and CDR2 from the germline V gene are LNHDA and SQIVND (reference sequence). This CDR3 reads CASSRSGGTSSGANVLTF. As DNA, the CDR3 is TGTGCCAGTAGTCGGAGCGGGGGGACAAGCTCTGGGGCCAACGTCCTGACTTTC.

This clone occurred once. The chain has TRBV12-3 or TRBV12-4 and TRBJ2-5, with D maybe TRBD2 (5 bases). This CDR3 contains 13 residues. Trimming cost V 4 bases and J 9 bases, with 15 bases left between them. In nucleotides, the CDR3 is TGTGCCAGCAGTTATACGCAAGGAGGAGCCCAGTACTTC. Protein: CASSYTQGGAQYF.

J is TRBJ2-3 and V is TRBV27, with 8 bases aligning to TRBD1. The germline V gene has CDR1 MNHEY and CDR2 SMNVEV (reference sequence). This CDR3 is built from 16 residues. The junction had 11 bases not matched to a gene; V was cut back by 6 bases and J by 3 bases. As DNA, the CDR3 is TGTGCCAGCAGCCGACGGACAGGGCAAGTAACAGATACGCAGTATTTT. As protein: CASSRRTGQVTDTQYF.

The chain carries TRBV4-2 and TRBJ1-5; TRBD1 might be the D (5 bases). Trimming pared 3 bases from V and 4 bases from J, leaving 19 bases between. Germline V CDR1 and CDR2: LGHNA, YNFKEQ. CDR3 size: 17 residues. CDR3: CASSQSAGIIVNQPQHF. The CDR3 nucleotides read TGTGCCAGCAGCCAGTCAGCAGGGATTATAGTTAATCAGCCCCAGCATTTT.

The gene calls are TRBV27 and TRBJ2-1; TRBD2 might be the D (6 bases). There are 16 residues in the CDR3. Trimming removed 5 bases from V and 2 bases from J, with 16 bases in between. Per germline, CDR1 MNHEY and CDR2 SMNVEV (reference sequence). CDR3 nucleotides: TGTGCCAGCAGTCCAGGGACTCCCACCCCCTACAATGAGCAGTTCTTC. Amino acid sequence: CASSPGTPTPYNEQFF.

The V gene is TRBV3-1 (or the pseudogene TRBV3-2), the J gene TRBJ2-2, with D perhaps matching TRBD1 (6 bases). Looked up from germline, CDR1 is LGHDT and CDR2 is YNNKEL (reference sequence). V lost 5 bases and J lost 4, with 8 bases in between. The CDR3 extends over 13 amino acids. CDR3 region: CASSSRGTGELFF. The CDR3 DNA reads TGTGCCAGCAGCTCCAGGGGCACCGGGGAGCTGTTTTTT.

The gene calls are TRBV5-1 and TRBJ2-3, with 10 bases aligning to TRBD2. The length of the CDR3 is 16 residues. CDR1 and CDR2 from the germline V gene are SGHRS and YFSETQ. With V trimmed by 4 bases and J by 2 bases, 7 bases remained unmatched. CDR3 nucleotides: TGCGCCAGCAGCACGTCACTAGCGGGGACCACAGATACGCAGTATTTT. It translates to CASSTSLAGTTDTQYF.

V usage is TRBV10-3 and J usage is TRBJ2-1; 9 bases align to TRBD2. V gave up 4 bases and J gave up 7 bases; unmatched junction bases: 5. The germline gives CDR1 ENHRY, CDR2 SYGVKD. The CDR3 is 14 residues long. In DNA form, the CDR3 reads TGTGCCATCAGTGTGGGAACTAGCGGGAATGAGCAGTTCTTC. Encoded protein: CAISVGTSGNEQFF.

The rearrangement joins TRBV12-3 or TRBV12-4 to TRBJ1-5; D is possibly TRBD1 (6 bases). The V and J ends lost 1 base and 12 bases respectively, with 7 bases between them. The CDR3 runs 11 residues. The CDR3 spells CASSLGRGQHF. In DNA, the CDR3 is TGTGCCAGCAGTTTAGGCAGGGGCCAGCATTTT.

The chain joins TRBV5-1 to TRBJ2-3, with 9 bases matching TRBD1. This CDR3 is 15 amino acids long. Germline CDR1 is SGHRS and CDR2 is YFSETQ. The V and J ends lost 6 bases and 5 bases, in that order; junction bases with no gene match: 10. CDR3 nucleotides: TGCGCCAGCACGGAAGACAGGGGGAGGGGAGATACGCAGTATTTT. Encoded protein: CASTEDRGRGDTQYF. Looking up the rest from reference TRBV5-1 and TRBJ2-3 gives the full variable domain: KAGVTQTPRYLIKTRGQQVTLSCSPISGHRSVSWYQQTPGQGLQFLFEYFSETQRNKGNFPGRFSGRQFSNSRSEMNVSTLELGDSALYLCASTEDRGRGDTQYFGPGTRLTVL.

The genes are TRBV7-3 and TRBJ2-2; TRBD2 is a possible D gene (7 bases). The CDR3 spans 16 residues. Germline V CDR1 and CDR2: SGHTA, FQGTGA. Trimming cost V 5 bases and J 6 bases, with 19 bases left between them. The CDR3 nucleotides read TGTGCCAGCAGCCCACGCCGGGGGGCTTTATCCGGGGAGCTGTTTTTT. Translated, it gives CASSPRRGALSGELFF.

This chain uses TRBV19 with TRBJ1-2; no definite D call. V shed 6 bases and J shed 1 base, with 6 bases lying between them. The CDR3 totals 12 residues. The germline V gene has CDR1 LNHDA and CDR2 SQIVND (reference sequence). This chain's CDR3 is CASRGVNYGYTF. The CDR3 DNA reads TGTGCCAGTAGGGGAGTTAACTATGGCTACACCTTC.